The 14 T cell receptor beta chains given below trace back to one sample, sequenced in a study of shared clonotypes between healthy human individuals. Sequenced by immunoSEQ multiplex PCR; TCRdb stores in-frame clones only, minus some. The data show about 1 million clones, with approximately 80% seen just once and approximately 0.52% held by the top ten. Sample: memory CD4+ T cells from PBMCs. The subset denotes: CD45RA-negative fraction. The receptors stem from a man between 18 and 35 years old in good health. Some clones in this sample may be carry-over from other donors' samples.

The chain employs TRBV14 and TRBJ1-3; no clear D gene. CDR3 length: 14 amino acids. The V end was cut by 5 bases, the J end by 0 bases, with 8 bases between. Looked up from germline, CDR1 is SGHDN and CDR2 is FVKESK. DNA of the CDR3: TGTGCCAGCAGCGAGGCGATCTCTGGAAACACCATATATTTT. It is translated as CASSEAISGNTIYF.

This sequence joins TRBV1 and TRBJ1-2; the table's D call of TRBD1 was not tested on the DNA. TRBV1 is a documented pseudogene. The CDR3 length is 14 residues. The CDR3 region has the DNA TGCACCAGCAGCCGCGACAGAGCAGGATATGGCTACACCTTC. Residues: CTSSRDRAGYGYTF.

CDR3 in amino acids: CASSLTPGGSYYGYTF. The CDR3 DNA reads as TGTGCCAGCAGTCTCACCCCCGGGGGCAGTTACTATGGCTACACCTTC. This chain uses TRBV27 with TRBJ1-2; possible D gene TRBD1, 6 bases. Trimming pared 5 bases from V and 3 bases from J, leaving 19 bases between. Germline V gene data show CDR1 as MNHEY and CDR2 as SMNVEV (reference sequence). The CDR3 runs to 16 residues.

The V gene is TRBV27, the J gene TRBJ2-1; D possibly corresponds to TRBD1 (6 bases). CDR1 MNHEY and CDR2 SMNVEV come from the germline V gene (reference sequence). Trimming pared 6 bases from V and 10 bases from J, leaving 10 bases between. The CDR3 is 11 residues long. The CDR3 loop reads CASRRDTEQFF. CDR3 nucleotides: TGTGCCAGCAGGAGGGACACCGAGCAGTTCTTC.

This clone was found a few times. The same CDR3 also results from other DNA sequences found in this sample. The chain recombines TRBV5-1 with TRBJ1-1; the D is unclear. V was pared by 0 bases and J by 3 bases, with 12 bases between. This CDR3 region has 15 residues. In germline, CDR1 is SGHRS, CDR2 YFSETQ. The CDR3 DNA follows: TGCGCCAGCAGCTTGGTTGGGCGGGAGGACACTGAAGCTTTCTTT. It translates to CASSLVGREDTEAFF.

The rearrangement joins TRBV27 to TRBJ2-1; D gene uncertain. Germline V gives CDR1 MNHEY, CDR2 SMNVEV (reference sequence). Trimming stripped 1 base from V and 5 bases from J, with 9 bases between. This CDR3 is built from 14 residues. CDR3 region: CASSLFNSDNEQFF. The CDR3 bases are TGTGCCAGCAGTTTATTCAATTCGGACAATGAGCAGTTCTTC.

V and J are TRBV5-1 and TRBJ2-1, with 7 bases aligning to TRBD2. The CDR3 is 14 residues long. The trim removed 7 bases at V and 4 bases at J, leaving 8 bases unmatched. CDR1 SGHRS and CDR2 YFSETQ come from the germline V gene. The CDR3 protein is CASHLGDYYNEQFF. In DNA form, the CDR3 reads TGCGCCAGCCATCTTGGGGACTATTACAATGAGCAGTTCTTC.

CDR3 loop: CASSRAGVEDEQYF. The CDR3 DNA reads as TGTGCCAGCTCACGAGCGGGAGTAGAGGACGAGCAGTACTTC. The rearrangement links TRBV18 to TRBJ2-7, with 8 bases that match TRBD2. The CDR3 sequence is 14 residues long. Germline V gene data show CDR1 as KGHSH and CDR2 as LQKENI. The junction had 7 bases not matched to a gene; V was cut back by 4 bases and J by 5 bases.

The V gene is TRBV3-2, the J gene TRBJ2-5. TRBV3-2 is a pseudogene locus. The CDR3 contains 8 residues. The CDR3 sequence: CASSHQYF. The CDR3 coding sequence is TGTGCCAGCAGCCATCAGTACTTC.

This clone was detected a few times. The chain employs TRBV7-9 and TRBJ1-1; no firm D call. The CDR3 spans 15 residues. The germline V gene has CDR1 SEHNR and CDR2 FQNEAQ (reference sequence). V was shortened by 5 bases and J by 4 bases, with 17 bases between the two germline ends. The CDR3 is CASSPRVGVSTEAFF. As DNA, the CDR3 is TGTGCCAGCAGCCCTAGAGTTGGGGTAAGCACTGAAGCTTTCTTT.

This sequence joins TRBV30 and TRBJ2-7; the match to TRBD2 covers 8 bases. In germline, CDR1 is GTSNPN, CDR2 SVGIG (reference sequence). The CDR3 spans 13 residues. V lost 5 bases and J lost 0; bases outside the gene matches: 3. The CDR3: CAWGGLDSYEQYF. The CDR3 bases are TGTGCCTGGGGGGGACTAGACTCCTACGAGCAGTACTTC.

The chain is built from TRBV30 and TRBJ1-1; weak D call: TRBD1 (5 bases). The CDR3 has 13 amino acids. The V gene's germline CDR1 is GTSNPN and CDR2 SVGIG (reference sequence). The V gene lost 3 bases and the J gene lost 4 bases, with 12 bases spanning the gap. The CDR3 loop is CAWRGGVVTEAFF. CDR3 bases: TGTGCCTGGAGGGGAGGGGTTGTCACTGAAGCTTTCTTT. The full variable domain, with the rest looked up from reference TRBV30 and TRBJ1-1, is SQTIHQWPATLVQPVGSPLSLECTVEGTSNPNLYWYRQAAGRGLQLLFYSVGIGQISSEVPQNLSASRPQDRQFILSSKKLLLSDSGFYLCAWRGGVVTEAFFGQGTRLTVV.

On this clone itself: The sample carries other DNA sequences with the same CDR3. This chain's CDR3 is CASSLRGENTEAFF. CDR3 coding DNA: TGCGCCAGCAGCTTGAGGGGTGAGAACACTGAAGCTTTCTTT. The gene calls are TRBV5-1 and TRBJ1-1, with D maybe TRBD1 (5 bases). The CDR3 has 14 residues. Germline lookup yields CDR1 SGHRS and CDR2 YFSETQ. V was pared by 1 base and J by 1 base, with 8 bases between.

This clone has a single count. J is TRBJ1-5 and V is TRBV6-1; weak D call: TRBD1 (6 bases). There are 14 residues in the CDR3. Germline loops: CDR1 MNHNS, CDR2 SASEGT. Trimming cost V 8 bases and J 0 bases, with 11 bases left between them. The CDR3 is CASSQGPSNQPQHF. The CDR3 nucleotides are TGTGCCAGCTCGCAGGGGCCTAGCAATCAGCCCCAGCATTTT.